This T cell receptor beta chain was recorded in a study of high-grade serous ovarian cancer treatment subgroups. Study context: Samples averaged approximately 14,000 reads and thousands of unique TCR beta rearrangements.

Looked up from germline, CDR1 is SGHDT and CDR2 is YYEEEE. With V trimmed by 0 bases and J by 11 bases, 4 bases remained unmatched. The CDR3 spans 13 residues. Some clones are missing from TCRdb's copy, which holds only in-frame ones; the method was immunoSEQ multiplex PCR. Of about 5,800 clones listed, around 70% are singletons. The tumor samples were collected prior to definitive surgery or chemotherapy. Sequencing was carried out using tumor tissue. The chain couples TRBV5-6 to TRBJ1-2; 10 bases are shared with TRBD1. The sequence was collected from a human donor with high-grade serous ovarian cancer. The CDR3 DNA is TGTGCCAGCAGCTTGGGGGGACAGGGGCGATACACCTTC. Protein product: CASSLGGQGRYTF.